This TCR beta chain was found in a study of T cell repertoires in cytomegalovirus infection (dated by TCRdb to the late 2010s). Turning to the overall study: Peptide stimulations targeted recently identified HLA-C-restricted CMV epitopes, whose presentation resists viral immunomodulation, together with well-studied HLA-B-restricted epitopes. Donor HLA type was relevant to the analysis, as public TCR beta signatures indicated carriage of CMV infection together with the matching HLA type.

TCRdb names Illumina HiSeq 1500 as the instrument used. Using fastp at Q25 and MiXCR, TCRdb reprocessed the public reads and kept productive beta chains. A single entry per CDR3 protein holds the most common genes and DNA from its merged rows. The sample records hundreds of thousands of distinct CDR3 sequences, around 30% of which are singletons. More than 12% of the sample is taken by the ten largest. Broad study findings and their caveats: Cumulative frequency of public TCR beta family members discriminated carriers of CMV infection plus the relevant HLA type in this cohort and an independent 352-donor cohort. In the ex vivo response, HLA-C-restricted CMV-specific TCR beta clonotypes were dominant, and in two of eight donors the single most frequent clonotype came from this HLA-C-restricted group.

The treatment or condition label, read with the paper, signifies: in vitro stimulation with specific CMV peptide epitopes to enrich CMV-specific T cells. CDR1 and CDR2 are read off the germline V gene as SGHVT and SQSDAQ. The CDR3, from cysteine to phenylalanine, totals 15 residues. The read is trimmed to its CDR3 DNA, 45 bases read in frame from base 1. With respect to this clonotype: What antigen it recognizes has not been identified. An end of the junction differs from the germline gene, which may be a read error.

The specimen comprised cultured CD8+ T cells from PBMCs, sampled from culture after CMV antigen stimulation. This TCR was recovered from a human donor in good health (CMV status not recorded). Some clones in this sample may be carry-over from other donors' samples. The rearrangement combines TRBV7-4 with TRBJ2-1; 10 of the junction bases match TRBD1. The CDR3: CTSSSGTGEYNEQFF. DNA sequence: TGTACCAGCAGCTCAGGGACAGGGGAATACAATGAGCAGTTCTTC. The reference TRBV7-4 and TRBJ2-1 proteins fill in what lies around the CDR3, so the full variable domain reads GAGVSQSPRYKVAKRGRDVALRCDSISGHVTLYWYRQTLGQGSEVLTYSQSDAQRDKSGRPSGRFSAERPERSVSTLKIQRTEQGDSAVYLCTSSSGTGEYNEQFFGPGTRLTVL.